Listed below are T cell receptor beta chains from one sample, sequenced in a study of shared clonotypes between healthy human individuals. Assay: immunoSEQ multiplex PCR; the TCRdb copy retains only in-frame clones and omits some. Of over a million clones listed, about 84% are singletons. The sample taken for sequencing was memory CD4+ T cells from PBMCs. These receptors were taken from a young man in good health. Some clones in this sample may be carry-over from other donors' samples. The CDR3 runs from the conserved cysteine through the conserved F or W. Fields, in order: J gene, clone size, D gene, V gene, CDR3 protein, CDR3 DNA. A D gene is named only where the DNA matches it firmly. Clone size appears in some rows only: once, few, many, or a class for an expanded clone.

J: TRBJ1-5; size: -; D: -; V: TRBV28; CDR3: CASNVFGGSNQPQHF; DNA: TGTGCCAGCAACGTTTTCGGAGGGAGCAATCAGCCCCAGCATTTT
J: TRBJ2-2; size: -; D: -; V: TRBV7-3; CDR3: CASSLPTGTGATGELFF; DNA: TGTGCCAGCAGCTTACCGACGGGGACCGGTGCGACCGGGGAGCTGTTTTTT
J: TRBJ2-7; size: -; D: TRBD1; V: TRBV28; CDR3: CASSFSGQGAEEQYF; DNA: TGTGCCAGCAGTTTTTCGGGACAGGGGGCCGAAGAGCAGTACTTC
J: TRBJ1-2; size: -; D: -; V: TRBV28; CDR3: CASSSQTGYGYTF; DNA: TGTGCCAGCAGTTCACAGACGGGCTATGGCTACACCTTC
J: TRBJ2-4; size: few; D: TRBD2; V: TRBV28; CDR3: CAIGTSGRNIQYF; DNA: TGTGCCATCGGGACTAGCGGGAGAAACATTCAGTACTTC
J: TRBJ2-1; size: -; D: TRBD2; V: TRBV28; CDR3: CASSSQTSADNEQFF; DNA: TGTGCCAGCAGTTCCCAGACTAGCGCCGACAATGAGCAGTTCTTC
J: TRBJ2-2; size: -; D: -; V: TRBV18; CDR3: CASSPGQQNTGELFF; DNA: TGTGCCAGCTCACCGGGGCAACAGAACACCGGGGAGCTGTTTTTT
J: TRBJ2-5; size: -; D: -; V: TRBV7-2; CDR3: CASSLVMETQYF; DNA: TGTGCCAGCAGCTTAGTTATGGAGACCCAGTACTTC
J: TRBJ2-5; size: -; D: -; V: TRBV9; CDR3: CASSVEGDPAETQYF; DNA: TGTGCCAGCAGCGTAGAAGGGGACCCAGCGGAGACCCAGTACTTC
J: TRBJ2-5; size: -; D: -; V: TRBV19; CDR3: CASRGRGEETQYF; DNA: TGTGCCAGTAGAGGTCGAGGGGAAGAGACCCAGTACTTC
J: TRBJ2-5; size: -; D: TRBD1; V: TRBV5-1; CDR3: CASSQTGVSGETQYF; DNA: TGCGCCAGCAGCCAGACAGGGGTTTCGGGGGAGACCCAGTACTTC
J: TRBJ2-2; size: -; D: -; V: TRBV18; CDR3: CASSRGTNRDTGELFF; DNA: TGTGCCAGCTCACGAGGAACGAACAGGGACACCGGGGAGCTGTTTTTT
J: TRBJ2-5; size: -; D: -; V: TRBV7-2; CDR3: CASSLVGQETQYF; DNA: TGTGCCAGCAGCTTAGTAGGCCAAGAGACCCAGTACTTC
J: TRBJ2-7; size: few; D: -; V: TRBV11-3; CDR3: CASSFPRGRLVGDEQYF; DNA: TGTGCCAGCAGCTTCCCCCGAGGGAGGCTAGTTGGTGACGAGCAGTACTTC
J: TRBJ2-7; size: -; D: -; V: TRBV28; CDR3: CASSFQGSLYEQYF; DNA: TGTGCCAGCAGTTTTCAGGGCTCTCTCTACGAGCAGTACTTC
J: TRBJ2-3; size: -; D: TRBD1; V: TRBV9; CDR3: CASSVMMGQNTDTQYF; DNA: TGTGCCAGCAGCGTAATGATGGGACAGAACACAGATACGCAGTATTTT
J: TRBJ2-3; size: -; D: -; V: TRBV5-1; CDR3: CASNARGADTQYF; DNA: TGCGCCAGCAATGCCAGGGGGGCAGATACGCAGTATTTT
J: TRBJ2-7; size: -; D: TRBD2; V: TRBV28; CDR3: CASMGGMHEQYF; DNA: TGTGCCAGCATGGGGGGGATGCACGAGCAGTACTTC
J: TRBJ2-7; size: -; D: -; V: TRBV5-4; CDR3: CASSQTAYEQYF; DNA: TGTGCCAGCAGTCAGACAGCATACGAGCAGTACTTC
J: TRBJ1-1; size: few; D: -; V: TRBV2; CDR3: CASSESGPNTEAFF; DNA: TGTGCCAGCAGTGAGTCCGGACCGAACACTGAAGCTTTCTTT
J: TRBJ2-7; size: -; D: -; V: TRBV7-2; CDR3: CASRPGLLGTYEQYF; DNA: TGTGCCAGCAGACCGGGACTTTTGGGGACCTACGAGCAGTACTTC
J: TRBJ2-7; size: -; D: TRBD2; V: TRBV5-4; CDR3: CASSRTSNYEQYF; DNA: TGTGCCAGCAGCCGGACTAGCAACTACGAGCAGTACTTC
J: TRBJ2-7; size: -; D: -; V: TRBV10-3; CDR3: CAMGDSYEQYF; DNA: TGTGCCATGGGCGACAGCTACGAGCAGTACTTC
J: TRBJ2-1; size: few; D: -; V: TRBV7-9; CDR3: CASSYAYPGDNEQFF; DNA: TGTGCCAGCAGCTACGCCTACCCAGGCGACAATGAGCAGTTCTTC
J: TRBJ2-2; size: -; D: -; V: TRBV18; CDR3: CASSPQGNTGELFF; DNA: TGTGCCAGCTCACCACAGGGGAACACCGGGGAGCTGTTTTTT
J: TRBJ2-6; size: -; D: -; V: TRBV2; CDR3: CASSEWAARVANVLTF; DNA: TGTGCCAGCAGTGAATGGGCCGCCCGAGTGGCCAACGTCCTGACTTTC
J: TRBJ2-5; size: -; D: -; V: TRBV6-1; CDR3: CASSERAGAAQETQYF; DNA: TGTGCCAGCAGTGAAAGGGCGGGGGCAGCACAAGAGACCCAGTACTTC
J: TRBJ2-3; size: few; D: -; V: TRBV10-3; CDR3: CAISESVPEYGSLGDTQYF; DNA: TGTGCCATCAGTGAGTCGGTCCCCGAGTACGGGTCCCTTGGAGATACGCAGTATTTT
J: TRBJ1-1; size: -; D: -; V: TRBV9; CDR3: CASSVEAGMSTEAFF; DNA: TGTGCCAGTAGCGTAGAGGCAGGGATGAGCACTGAAGCTTTCTTT
J: TRBJ1-1; size: -; D: -; V: TRBV18; CDR3: CASSPLQNPNTEAFF; DNA: TGTGCCAGCTCACCACTTCAGAATCCCAACACTGAAGCTTTCTTT
J: TRBJ2-7; size: -; D: -; V: TRBV4-2; CDR3: CASSQEAEPPYEQYF; DNA: TGTGCCAGCAGCCAAGAGGCGGAGCCCCCCTACGAGCAGTACTTC
J: TRBJ2-3; size: -; D: -; V: TRBV9; CDR3: CASTIGHGVDTQYF; DNA: TGTGCCAGCACCATAGGACACGGGGTAGATACGCAGTATTTT
J: TRBJ2-5; size: few; D: -; V: TRBV4-1; CDR3: CASSQVGQGPRETQYF; DNA: TGCGCCAGCAGCCAAGTGGGGCAGGGGCCAAGAGAGACCCAGTACTTC